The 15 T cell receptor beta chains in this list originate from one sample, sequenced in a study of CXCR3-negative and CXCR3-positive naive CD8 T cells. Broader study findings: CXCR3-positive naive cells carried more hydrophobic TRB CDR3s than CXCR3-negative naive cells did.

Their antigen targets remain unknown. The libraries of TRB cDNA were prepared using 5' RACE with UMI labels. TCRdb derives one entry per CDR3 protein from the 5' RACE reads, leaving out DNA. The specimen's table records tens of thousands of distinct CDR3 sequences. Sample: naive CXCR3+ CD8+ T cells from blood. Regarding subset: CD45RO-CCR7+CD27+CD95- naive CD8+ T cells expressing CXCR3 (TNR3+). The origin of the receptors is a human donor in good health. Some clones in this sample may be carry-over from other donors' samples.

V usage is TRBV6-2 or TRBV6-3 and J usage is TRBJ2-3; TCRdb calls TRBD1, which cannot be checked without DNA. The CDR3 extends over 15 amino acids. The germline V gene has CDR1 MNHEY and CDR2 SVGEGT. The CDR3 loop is CASSYSDRGVDTQYF.

CDR3 region: CASSMKANQPQHF. The gene calls are TRBV19 and TRBJ1-5. This CDR3 comprises 13 residues. Germline CDR1 LNHDA, CDR2 SQIVND (reference sequence).

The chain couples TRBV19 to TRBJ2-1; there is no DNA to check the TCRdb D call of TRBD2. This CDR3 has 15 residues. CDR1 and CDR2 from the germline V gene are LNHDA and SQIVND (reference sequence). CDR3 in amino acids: CASSITSGLRNEQFF.

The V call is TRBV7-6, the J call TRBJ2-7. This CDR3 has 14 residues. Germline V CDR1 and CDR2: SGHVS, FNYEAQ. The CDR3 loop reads CASSLADFSYEQYF. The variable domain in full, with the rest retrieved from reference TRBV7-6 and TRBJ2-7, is GAGVSQSPRYKVTKRGQDVALRCDPISGHVSLYWYRQALGQGPEFLTYFNYEAQQDKSGLPNDRFSAERPEGSISTLTIQRTEQRDSAMYRCASSLADFSYEQYFGPGTRLTVT.

CDR3 loop: CASSSLTGASSYEQYF. The chain recombines TRBV5-1 with TRBJ2-7; TCRdb's assignment of TRBD1 cannot be checked, as there is no DNA. Germline V gives CDR1 SGHRS, CDR2 YFSETQ. The CDR3 covers 16 residues.

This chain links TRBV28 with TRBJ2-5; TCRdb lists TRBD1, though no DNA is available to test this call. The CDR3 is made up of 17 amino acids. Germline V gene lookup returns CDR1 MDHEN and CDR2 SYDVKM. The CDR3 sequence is CASSSGQGWRGGETQYF.

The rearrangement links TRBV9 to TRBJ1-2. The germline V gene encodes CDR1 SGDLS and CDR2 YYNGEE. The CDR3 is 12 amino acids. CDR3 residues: CASSEIGGGYTF.

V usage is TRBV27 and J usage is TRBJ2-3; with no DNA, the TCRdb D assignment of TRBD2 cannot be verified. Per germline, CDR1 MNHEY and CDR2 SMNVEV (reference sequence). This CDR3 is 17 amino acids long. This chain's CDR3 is CASSLFPSGQSTDTQYF.

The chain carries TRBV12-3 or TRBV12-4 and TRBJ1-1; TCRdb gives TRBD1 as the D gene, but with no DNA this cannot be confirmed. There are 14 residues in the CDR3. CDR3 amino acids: CASNYGTVEAEAFF.

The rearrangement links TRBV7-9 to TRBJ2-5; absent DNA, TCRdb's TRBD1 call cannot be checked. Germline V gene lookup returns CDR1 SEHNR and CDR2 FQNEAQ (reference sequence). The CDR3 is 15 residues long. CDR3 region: CASSPTDRRQETQYF.

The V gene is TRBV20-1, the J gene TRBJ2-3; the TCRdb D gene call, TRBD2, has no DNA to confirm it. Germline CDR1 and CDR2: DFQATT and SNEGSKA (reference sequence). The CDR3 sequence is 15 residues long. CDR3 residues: CSAIPTTVSTDTQYF.

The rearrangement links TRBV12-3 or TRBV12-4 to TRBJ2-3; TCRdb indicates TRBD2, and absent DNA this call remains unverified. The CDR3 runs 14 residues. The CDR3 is CASSRSGRTDTQYF.

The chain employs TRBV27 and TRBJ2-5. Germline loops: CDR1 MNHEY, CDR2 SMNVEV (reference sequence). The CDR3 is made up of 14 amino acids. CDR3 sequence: CASSLSGVRETQYF.

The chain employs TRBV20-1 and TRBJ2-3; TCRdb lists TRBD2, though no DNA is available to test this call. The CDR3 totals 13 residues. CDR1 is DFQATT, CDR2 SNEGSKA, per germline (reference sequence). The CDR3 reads CSARQRDTDTQYF.

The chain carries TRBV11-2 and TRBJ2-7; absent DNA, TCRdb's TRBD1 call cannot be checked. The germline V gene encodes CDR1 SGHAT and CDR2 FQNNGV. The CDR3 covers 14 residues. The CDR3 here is CASTKGTGAYEQYF.